Below, 5 T cell receptor beta chains from the same sample are listed, as sequenced in a study of blood T cells in healthy people across ages. Together with a sample-barcoded 5' primer, a J-beta primer mix was included in a second PCR lasting about 6 to 11 cycles. TCRdb recomputed calls from the 5' RACE reads with MiXCR, one row per CDR3 protein. The sample consists of 700,000 to 950,000 distinct CDR3 sequences, roughly 60% of them appearing once. Sequenced material: blood. These receptors originate from a man younger than 40 in good health.

The V call is TRBV28, the J call TRBJ1-1; D is unclear. The CDR3 runs to 10 residues. Trimming removed 9 bases from V and 8 bases from J, with 10 bases in between. Germline CDR1 MDHEN, CDR2 SYDVKM. The CDR3 DNA reads TGTGCCAGTTCGCGGGCAGAAGCTTTCTTT. Translated: CASSRAEAFF.

V is TRBV21-1 and J is TRBJ2-1; the table gives TRBD1 as D, unverified against the DNA. TRBV21-1 is designated a pseudogene. CDR3 length equals 12 residues. CDR3 sequence (DNA): TGTGCCAGGGCTACGACAGGGGGATGTAAGTTCTTC. This translates into CARATTGGCKFF.

This clonotype was found once. The V call is TRBV5-1, the J call TRBJ2-5, with TRBD1 identical over 10 bases. Trimming cost V 9 bases and J 3 bases; bases outside gene matches: 8. Germline lookup yields CDR1 SGHRS and CDR2 YFSETQ. The CDR3 consists of 14 residues. The CDR3 protein is CATAPGTGEETQYF. The DNA for the CDR3 is TGCGCCACCGCCCCCGGGACAGGGGAAGAGACCCAGTACTTC. Full variable domain (outside the CDR3, taken from reference TRBV5-1 and TRBJ2-5): KAGVTQTPRYLIKTRGQQVTLSCSPISGHRSVSWYQQTPGQGLQFLFEYFSETQRNKGNFPGRFSGRQFSNSRSEMNVSTLELGDSALYLCATAPGTGEETQYFGPGTRLLVL.

V gene TRBV28 combines with J gene TRBJ1-5; 11 bases map to TRBD1. J lost 0 bases, V lost 5 bases, and 0 bases had no gene match. The V gene's germline CDR1 is MDHEN and CDR2 SYDVKM. This CDR3 region has 15 residues. CDR3 protein: CASSGTGGSNQPQHF. Written as DNA, the CDR3 is TGTGCCAGCAGTGGGACAGGGGGTAGCAATCAGCCCCAGCATTTT.

This sequence joins TRBV27 and TRBJ2-6; 9 bases line up with TRBD1. The germline CDR1 and CDR2 sequences are MNHEY and SMNVEV (reference sequence). J gave up 4 bases and V 3 bases, and 13 bases lay outside the gene matches. The CDR3 runs 19 residues. The CDR3 nucleotides are TGTGCCAGCAGTTTCTTGGGGACAGGGATGGGCGGCGGGGCCAACGTCCTGACTTTC. Its translation: CASSFLGTGMGGGANVLTF.